This TCR beta chain was sequenced in a study of regulatory T cells in long-lasting Graves disease. V was trimmed by 2 bases and J by 4 bases, leaving 17 bases between them. Germline-derived CDR1 and CDR2 are MDHEN and SYDVKM. The CDR3 sequence is 16 residues long. Assembly of TCR beta libraries relied on iRepertoire HTBI primers together with Arm-PCR of CDR3 regions. TCRdb recomputed calls from the multiplex PCR reads with MiXCR, one row per CDR3 protein. This table holds about 300,000 distinct CDR3 sequences, roughly 21% found once. The time point here: persistent/refractory GD, antithyroid drugs over 5 years with positive TRAb. After RNA was extracted from PBMCs, the TCR library was made from it. Patients were from an endocrinology department in Xi'an, China. This clonotype was counted many times. The antigen is not known. Study observations and caveats: New patients shared around 980 public clonotypes, and persistent patients shared more, with over 2,500.

The TCR sequence derives from a female donor with Graves disease. The sequences come from peripheral blood mononuclear cells (PBMCs), collected when the disease was refractory, from a patient treated with antithyroid drugs. The chain recombines TRBV28 with TRBJ1-1, with D possibly being TRBD1 (6 bases). The CDR3 region is CASSLRGGGVRTEAFF. In nucleotides, the CDR3 is TGTGCCAGCAGTTTACGCGGGGGCGGTGTGCGCACTGAAGCTTTCTTT.